A selection of T cell receptor beta chains follows, all from one sample in a study of T cell responses to AZD1222 COVID-19 vaccine. Generated by immunoSEQ multiplex PCR, the TCRdb table keeps only in-frame clones and is missing some. This repertoire shows about 100,000 clones, about nine tenths found once; its top ten account for about 1.8%. The specimen was peripheral blood, collected on day 0 of AZD1222 vaccination. Receptors originate from an adult in good health. Each CDR3 is given with its conserved first and last residue. A D gene is named only where the DNA matches it firmly. Size is stated for part of the rows, as once, few or many counts, or as a class when the clone is expanded.

>NA|NA|TRBV27|TRBJ2-7
CASSFGRARYEQYF
TGTGCCAGCAGTTTCGGCAGGGCTCGCTACGAGCAGTACTTC
>NA|TRBD1|TRBV5-1|TRBJ1-2
CASSSGTGPTLGGYTF
TGCGCCAGCAGCTCCGGGACAGGGCCTACTTTGGGTGGCTACACCTTC
>NA|TRBD1|TRBV28|TRBJ2-1
CASKTIGQGNEQFF
TGTGCCAGCAAAACCATCGGACAGGGCAATGAGCAGTTCTTC
>NA|TRBD1|TRBV5-6|TRBJ1-4
CASSRGPGQGTEKLFF
TGTGCCAGCAGCAGAGGACCGGGACAGGGTACTGAAAAACTGTTTTTT
>NA|TRBD2|TRBV15|TRBJ2-3
CATSRGLAATDTQYF
TGTGCCACCAGCAGAGGACTAGCGGCCACAGATACGCAGTATTTT
>NA|TRBD1|TRBV24-1|TRBJ2-7
CAPSGQGRCGEQYF
TGTGCCCCCTCTGGACAGGGTCGGTGCGGGGAGCAGTACTTC
>once|TRBD2|TRBV7-8|TRBJ2-3
CASSRTSGRGRGTDTQYF
TGTGCCAGCAGCCGGACTAGCGGGAGGGGAAGGGGCACAGATACGCAGTATTTT
>NA|NA|TRBV7-9|TRBJ1-1
CASSLSDRNTEAFF
TGTGCCAGCAGCTTGTCGGACAGAAACACTGAAGCTTTCTTT
>once|TRBD1|TRBV19|TRBJ1-1
CASSPGQGSTEAFF
TGTGCCAGTAGTCCTGGACAGGGGTCCACTGAAGCTTTCTTT
>NA|NA|TRBV9|TRBJ1-5
CASSVDSTLNQPQHF
TGTGCCAGCAGCGTAGACAGTACCCTCAATCAGCCCCAGCATTTT
>NA|NA|TRBV7-2|TRBJ1-3
CASSYAGTGNTIYF
TGTGCCAGCAGCTACGCCGGGACTGGAAACACCATATATTTT
>NA|NA|TRBV4-1|TRBJ2-7
CASSLSTRAYEQYF
TGCGCCAGCAGCCTAAGTACTAGGGCCTACGAGCAGTACTTC
>few|NA|TRBV2|TRBJ2-3
CASSDWQRRTDTQYF
TGTGCCAGCAGTGACTGGCAGAGACGCACAGATACGCAGTATTTT
>NA|TRBD1|TRBV7-9|TRBJ2-5
CASSLRGTVQETQYF
TGTGCCAGCAGCTTGAGGGGGACAGTCCAAGAGACCCAGTACTTC
>NA|NA|TRBV19|TRBJ1-5
CASSWPNQPQHF
TGTGCCAGTAGTTGGCCCAATCAGCCCCAGCATTTT
>NA|NA|TRBV5-6|TRBJ1-5
CASSWGGPLMRNQPQHF
TGTGCCAGCAGCTGGGGGGGACCCTTAATGCGAAATCAGCCCCAGCATTTT
>NA|NA|TRBV20-1|TRBJ1-1
CSARDNTEAFF
TGCAGTGCCCGTGATAACACTGAAGCTTTCTTT
>NA|NA|TRBV19|TRBJ2-3
CASSIGPTPSTDTQYF
TGTGCCAGTAGTATAGGCCCAACGCCTAGCACAGATACGCAGTATTTT
>NA|NA|TRBV29-1|TRBJ1-2
CSVVRDNYGYTF
TGCAGCGTAGTCAGGGACAACTATGGCTACACCTTC
>once|NA|TRBV19|TRBJ1-5
CASSIEGVGQPQHF
TGTGCCAGTAGTATAGAAGGGGTAGGGCAGCCCCAGCATTTT
>NA|TRBD1|TRBV11-3|TRBJ2-7
CASSRQGLDYEQYF
TGTGCCAGCAGCCGACAGGGATTAGACTACGAGCAGTACTTC
>NA|NA|TRBV6-6|TRBJ1-5
CASSSANQPQHF
TGTGCCAGCAGTTCAGCAAATCAGCCCCAGCATTTT
>NA|TRBD1|TRBV7-9|TRBJ2-7
CASSLVGGRDEQYF
TGTGCCAGCAGCTTAGTAGGGGGCAGGGACGAGCAGTACTTC
>few|NA|TRBV11-2|TRBJ2-7
CASSAPRRPYEQYF
TGTGCCAGCAGCGCCCCCCGCCGCCCCTACGAGCAGTACTTC
>NA|TRBD2|TRBV6-2/TRBV6-3|TRBJ2-5
CASSGLAGGGETQYF
TGTGCCAGCAGTGGACTAGCGGGAGGTGGAGAGACCCAGTACTTC
>NA|TRBD1|TRBV5-6|TRBJ2-6
CASSLDRGSGANVLTF
TGTGCCAGCAGCTTGGACAGGGGATCTGGGGCCAACGTCCTGACTTTC
>NA|TRBD2|TRBV15|TRBJ2-3
CATSRPSLRTSGNSDTQYF
TGTGCCACCAGCAGACCCTCCCTCCGGACTAGCGGGAATTCAGATACGCAGTATTTT